Shown below are 15 T cell receptor beta chains from a single sample sequenced in a study of cytomegalovirus exposure and HLA in healthy donors. Using immunoSEQ multiplex PCR, the repertoire was profiled, and TCRdb retains in-frame clones only, with some absent. The sample records about 360,000 clones, roughly 89% being singletons. Material for sequencing was PBMCs. These receptors all come from a woman aged 18-29 years in good health and CMV-seronegative.

V gene TRBV28 combines with J gene TRBJ2-7, with D perhaps matching TRBD1 (6 bases). V dropped 7 bases and J dropped 4 bases, with 20 bases sitting between them. Germline values: CDR1 MDHEN, CDR2 SYDVKM. There are 15 residues in the CDR3. The CDR3 loop is CASTRTGTRGYEQYF. Here the CDR3 DNA reads TGTGCCAGCACCCGTACCGGGACACGGGGTTACGAGCAGTACTTC.

This chain uses TRBV27 with TRBJ2-1, with D maybe TRBD2 (6 bases). The CDR3 extends over 15 amino acids. The ends were cut back, 4 bases at V and 1 base at J, with 11 bases in the middle. The germline CDR1 and CDR2 sequences are MNHEY and SMNVEV (reference sequence). CDR3 nucleotides: TGTGCCAGCAGTTACCTCGGGAGTTCCTACAATGAGCAGTTCTTC. Amino acid sequence: CASSYLGSSYNEQFF.

The rearrangement joins TRBV10-3 to TRBJ1-5; D possibly corresponds to TRBD1 (5 bases). V was pared by 6 bases and J by 4 bases, with 10 bases between. CDR1 ENHRY and CDR2 SYGVKD come from the germline V gene. The length of the CDR3 is 13 residues. The CDR3 is CAISKTDNQPQHF. The CDR3 DNA reads as TGTGCCATCAGCAAGACAGATAATCAGCCCCAGCATTTT.

The J gene is TRBJ2-5, the V gene TRBV7-9; the match to TRBD2 covers 9 bases. This CDR3 comprises 18 residues. CDR1 and CDR2 (germline): SEHNR, FQNEAQ (reference sequence). Trimming took 5 bases from V and 5 from J; bases not matched to a gene: 18. Here the CDR3 reads CASSPHHVGGRASETQYF. The CDR3 DNA follows: TGTGCCAGCAGCCCCCATCACGTGGGCGGGAGGGCCAGCGAGACCCAGTACTTC.

The rearrangement uses TRBV15 and TRBJ2-7; 7 nucleotides line up with TRBD2. V shed 1 base, J shed 3 bases, and the junction held 9 bases outside the gene matches. Germline CDR1 reads LNHNV; CDR2 reads YYDKDF (reference sequence). The CDR3 consists of 16 residues. The CDR3 region has the DNA TGTGCCACCAGCAGAGGGGCTCTAGCGGCCGACTACGAGCAGTACTTC. This translates into CATSRGALAADYEQYF.

For the CDR3, the DNA is TGTGCCAGCATCAAGGGGGGGGACTCCTACGAGCAGTACTTC. Amino acid sequence: CASIKGGDSYEQYF. V gene TRBV28 combines with J gene TRBJ2-7; a weak D match, TRBD2 (7 bases). There are 14 residues in the CDR3. The V and J ends lost 7 bases and 0 bases respectively, with 13 bases between them. The V gene's germline CDR1 is MDHEN and CDR2 SYDVKM. The full variable domain, its missing parts supplied by reference TRBV28 and TRBJ2-7, is DVKVTQSSRYLVKRTGEKVFLECVQDMDHENMFWYRQDPGLGLRLIYFSYDVKMKEKGDIPEGYSVSREKKERFSLILESASTNQTSMYLCASIKGGDSYEQYFGPGTRLTVT.

The V and J genes are TRBV30 and TRBJ2-7; 7 bases line up with TRBD2. V was clipped by 1 base and J by 7 bases; unmatched bases: 7. Looked up from germline, CDR1 is GTSNPN and CDR2 is SVGIG (reference sequence). CDR3 length: 13 residues. CDR3 sequence reads: CAWSGRGVGEQYF. CDR3 in DNA: TGTGCCTGGAGTGGACGGGGGGTTGGAGAGCAGTACTTC.

CDR3 in amino acids: CASSPPGQGTYEQYF. As DNA, the CDR3 is TGTGCCAGCAGCCCCCCTGGACAGGGGACCTACGAGCAGTACTTC. The rearrangement uses TRBV7-9 and TRBJ2-7; 9 bases fit TRBD1. CDR1 SEHNR and CDR2 FQNEAQ come from the germline V gene (reference sequence). V trimming: 5 bases; J trimming: 2 bases; junction bases outside the gene matches: 7. There are 15 residues in the CDR3.

V is TRBV2 and J is TRBJ1-2; TRBD1 matches at 7 bases. This CDR3 is built from 15 residues. The germline gives CDR1 SNHLY, CDR2 FYNNEI. Losses at the gene ends were 5 bases for V and 0 bases for J; bases not matched to a gene: 6. Here the CDR3 reads CASSPDRDPNYGYTF. CDR3 DNA: TGTGCCAGCAGTCCCGACAGGGATCCTAACTATGGCTACACCTTC. Full variable domain (remainder filled in from reference TRBV2 and TRBJ1-2): EPEVTQTPSHQVTQMGQEVILRCVPISNHLYFYWYRQILGQKVEFLVSFYNNEISEKSEIFDDQFSVERPDGSNFTLKIRSTKLEDSAMYFCASSPDRDPNYGYTFGSGTRLTVV.

This chain links TRBV30 with TRBJ1-4; 10 nucleotides match TRBD1. V gave up 3 bases and J gave up 8 bases; unmatched junction bases: 6. The germline gives CDR1 GTSNPN, CDR2 SVGIG (reference sequence). The CDR3 contains 14 residues. CDR3 residues: CAWSPGQGKEKLFF. The CDR3 DNA reads as TGTGCCTGGAGCCCGGGACAGGGGAAGGAAAAACTGTTTTTT.

The V gene is TRBV29-1, the J gene TRBJ2-7; 7 nucleotides line up with TRBD2. Germline loops: CDR1 SQVTM, CDR2 ANQGSEA. The CDR3 has 14 residues. J lost 3 bases, V lost 0 bases, and 5 bases had no gene match. CDR3 nucleotides: TGCAGCGTTGAAGAAGGGCGGGAGATCTACGAGCAGTACTTC. It specifies CSVEEGREIYEQYF.

This chain connects TRBV14 to TRBJ1-2; D call uncertain. CDR1 is SGHDN, CDR2 FVKESK, per germline. V was clipped by 1 base and J by 3 bases, with 12 bases between them. The CDR3 has 15 amino acids. The CDR3 region has the DNA TGTGCCAGCAGCCAAGGAGGTGGTTATCACTATGGCTACACCTTC. Amino acids: CASSQGGGYHYGYTF.

The rearrangement uses TRBV7-9 and TRBJ2-6; D perhaps matches TRBD1 (5 bases). Trimming took off 1 base at V and 1 base at J, with 8 bases between the two ends. The CDR3 totals 16 residues. Germline CDR1 SEHNR, CDR2 FQNEAQ (reference sequence). CDR3 bases: TGTGCCAGCAGCTTAGGCGCAGGGTCTGGGGCCAACGTCCTGACTTTC. Residues: CASSLGAGSGANVLTF.

The V call is TRBV7-6, the J call TRBJ2-3, with TRBD2 matching over 11 bases. Germline values: CDR1 SGHVS, CDR2 FNYEAQ. The CDR3 is 15 residues long. V lost 5 bases, J lost 3 bases, and 4 bases stayed unmatched. The CDR3 coding sequence is TGTGCCAGCAGCCCTAGCGGGGGGAGAACAGATACGCAGTATTTT. This codes for CASSPSGGRTDTQYF.

CDR3 loop: CASSFSDTGELFF. The CDR3, as DNA: TGTGCCAGCAGCTTTAGTGACACCGGGGAGCTGTTTTTT. The chain combines TRBV7-9 with TRBJ2-2, with D unresolved. V lost 3 bases and J 3 bases, leaving 5 bases between the germline ends. CDR3 length equals 13 residues. In germline, CDR1 is SEHNR, CDR2 FQNEAQ (reference sequence). The entire variable domain, with the rest obtained from reference TRBV7-9 and TRBJ2-2, is as follows: DTGVSQNPRHKITKRGQNVTFRCDPISEHNRLYWYRQTLGQGPEFLTYFQNEAQLEKSRLLSDRFSAERPKGSFSTLEIQRTEQGDSAMYLCASSFSDTGELFFGEGSRLTVL.